This record looks at one TCR beta chain sequence and its context. Its target is unknown. The sample belongs to a study of persistence of HIV-infected CD4 T cells. Between the trimmed V and J ends, which lost 6 bases and 8 bases, there was a span of 16 bases. This CDR3 spans 14 amino acids. Looked up from germline, CDR1 is SEHNR and CDR2 is FQNEAQ (reference sequence). The libraries were made with immunoSEQ version 4 in survey mode. TCRdb keeps only in-frame clones here, not all; method: immunoSEQ multiplex PCR. The sample has roughly 9,100 clones; 82% are singletons. Overlapping HIV-1 Gag 15-mer peptides at 0.8 to 1 ug per peptide per mL were used. CD4+ T cells upregulating both CD40 ligand and CD69 were sorted as responding cells.

The TCR was taken from an adult woman with HIV who was CMV-seropositive. Sequences were derived from CD4+ T cells sorted from PBMCs after roughly 18-hour stimulation, sampled from a patient who received antiretroviral therapy. J is TRBJ2-2 and V is TRBV7-9; weak D call: TRBD2 (6 bases). The DNA of the CDR3 is TGTGCCAGCAGGCGGGACCGCGTAGTGGGGGAGCTGTTTTTT. The encoded protein is CASRRDRVVGELFF. The complete variable domain, with remaining parts taken from reference TRBV7-9 and TRBJ2-2, reads DTGVSQNPRHKITKRGQNVTFRCDPISEHNRLYWYRQTLGQGPEFLTYFQNEAQLEKSRLLSDRFSAERPKGSFSTLEIQRTEQGDSAMYLCASRRDRVVGELFFGEGSRLTVL.